Following are 26 T cell receptor beta chains from one sample sequenced in a study of blood T cell repertoires in COVID-19. Generated by immunoSEQ multiplex PCR, the TCRdb table keeps only in-frame clones and is missing some. The top ten clones hold 5% to 8.5% of a sample with over 300,000 clones, around 91% of them seen once. Specimen: peripheral blood. These receptors all stem from a man in his late teens or twenties with active or convalescent COVID-19.

The V and J genes are TRBV2 and TRBJ2-3; 10 nucleotides line up with TRBD2. This CDR3 region has 15 residues. Germline CDR1 SNHLY, CDR2 FYNNEI. V was pared by 7 bases and J by 0 bases, with 4 bases of the junction left unmatched. The CDR3 DNA follows: TGTGCCAGCAACCTAGCGGGGGCTAGCACAGATACGCAGTATTTT. Residues: CASNLAGASTDTQYF.

This clone was detected only once. The chain carries TRBV7-2 and TRBJ2-5; 12 nucleotides line up with TRBD1. V lost 1 base to trimming and J lost 3 bases; unmatched junction nucleotides: 6. From germline, CDR1 is SGHTA and CDR2 FQGNSA. The CDR3 consists of 17 residues. CDR3 sequence: CASSLVGQGASKETQYF. The CDR3 DNA reads as TGTGCCAGCAGCTTAGTGGGACAGGGGGCTTCAAAAGAGACCCAGTACTTC.

The J gene is TRBJ1-5, the V gene TRBV6-4; D is unresolved. This CDR3 region has 13 residues. From germline, CDR1 is MRHNA and CDR2 SNTAGT. Trimming removed 9 bases at V and 3 bases at J, with 12 bases between. The CDR3: CASAEGTNQPQHF. CDR3 DNA sequence: TGTGCCAGTGCTGAGGGAACCAATCAGCCCCAGCATTTT.

Notes on this clone: The junction differs from germline at one of its ends, possibly a read error. J is TRBJ2-6 and V is TRBV7-6; a weak D match, TRBD1 (5 bases). The CDR3 has 16 residues. CDR1 and CDR2 (germline): SGHVS, FNYEAQ. The CDR3 reads CASSLSPASGANVLTF. CDR3 nucleotides: TGTGCCAGCAGCTTAAGCCCGGCCTCTGGGGCCAACGTGCTGACTTTC.

This chain links TRBV19 with TRBJ2-7; TRBD2 aligns across 13 bases. CDR3 length: 16 amino acids. The junction had 7 bases not matched to a gene; V was cut back by 4 bases and J by 4 bases. Germline CDR1 and CDR2: LNHDA and SQIVND (reference sequence). The CDR3, as DNA: TGTGCCAGTAGTACCGGACTAGCGGGGGCGCCTTACGAGCAGTACTTC. As protein: CASSTGLAGAPYEQYF. The variable domain in full, completed from reference TRBV19 and TRBJ2-7, reads DGGITQSPKYLFRKEGQNVTLSCEQNLNHDAMYWYRQDPGQGLRLIYYSQIVNDFQKGDIAEGYSVSREKKESFPLTVTSAQKNPTAFYLCASSTGLAGAPYEQYFGPGTRLTVT.

The rearrangement links TRBV28 to TRBJ1-2; TRBD1 matches 8 bases. Germline V gene sequence: CDR1 MDHEN, CDR2 SYDVKM. This CDR3 spans 15 amino acids. The V gene end was trimmed by 5 bases and the J gene end by 4 bases; junction bases not matched to a gene: 9. CDR3 nucleotides: TGTGCCAGCAGTGCAGGGGGCCTCCTGGGCTATGGCTACACCTTC. Residues: CASSAGGLLGYGYTF.

The rearrangement joins TRBV18 to TRBJ2-1; a possible D gene is TRBD1 (6 bases). Trimming left V 0 bases short and J 6 bases short, with 9 bases between. The CDR3 loop spans 14 amino acids. Germline CDR1 KGHSH, CDR2 LQKENI. CDR3 nucleotides: TGTGCCAGCTCACCACCGAGCAGGGGCAATGAGCAGTTCTTC. It codes for CASSPPSRGNEQFF.

V is TRBV7-9 and J is TRBJ1-1, with D perhaps TRBD1 (5 bases). Germline CDR1 is SEHNR and CDR2 is FQNEAQ (reference sequence). Between the trimmed V and J ends, which lost 7 bases and 0 bases, there was a span of 21 bases. The CDR3 has 17 amino acids. CDR3 sequence: CASNSGRGGRMNTEAFF. CDR3 sequence (DNA): TGTGCCAGCAACTCGGGGAGGGGTGGGCGGATGAACACTGAAGCTTTCTTT.

In this sample, this clone turned up once. The CDR3 here is CASSWQGRSSGNTIYF. Written as DNA, the CDR3 is TGTGCCAGCAGCTGGCAGGGTCGGAGCTCTGGAAACACCATATATTTT. The V and J genes are TRBV11-2 and TRBJ1-3, with TRBD1 as a possible D gene (5 bases). Trimming took 4 bases from V and 0 from J, leaving 13 bases between them. Germline-derived CDR1 and CDR2 are SGHAT and FQNNGV. The length of the CDR3 is 16 residues.

The V and J genes are TRBV4-2 and TRBJ2-1; TRBD2 aligns across 15 bases. The CDR3 has 17 residues. With 0 bases clipped from V and 8 bases from J, the junction kept 5 bases outside the gene matches. Germline-derived CDR1 and CDR2 are LGHNA and YNFKEQ. Here the CDR3 DNA reads TGTGCCAGCAGCCAAGACCCCGGACTAGCGGGAGGGGATGAGCAGTTCTTC. Its translation: CASSQDPGLAGGDEQFF.

The V gene is TRBV28, the J gene TRBJ2-2, with D hard to call. Deletions cut 2 bases from V and 0 bases from J, with 10 bases between. CDR1 is MDHEN and CDR2 is SYDVKM in the germline V gene. The CDR3 length is 16 residues. Written as DNA, the CDR3 is TGTGCCAGCAGTTTACCGGGTCATACGAACACCGGGGAGCTGTTTTTT. This codes for CASSLPGHTNTGELFF.

This chain uses TRBV4-3 with TRBJ2-7; a possible D gene is TRBD1 (6 bases). This CDR3 has 15 residues. Germline V gene data show CDR1 as LGHNA and CDR2 as YSLEER. The germline V and J ends were trimmed by 0 bases and 4 bases, with 13 bases remaining between them. CDR3 residues: CASSQDPRGGYEQYF. The DNA of the CDR3 is TGCGCCAGCAGCCAAGATCCCAGGGGTGGGTACGAGCAGTACTTC.

This rearrangement joins TRBV29-1 to TRBJ1-1; D may be TRBD1 (5 bases). V was trimmed by 6 bases and J by 8 bases, leaving 7 bases between them. Germline V gene sequence: CDR1 SQVTM, CDR2 ANQGSEA. This CDR3 comprises 9 residues. CDR3 protein: CSVDREAFF. In nucleotides, the CDR3 is TGCAGCGTCGACAGAGAAGCTTTCTTT.

For the CDR3, the DNA is TGTGCCAGCAGCGCCCCGACAGAATCTGGAAACACCATATATTTT. It specifies CASSAPTESGNTIYF. The genes are TRBV7-9 and TRBJ1-3; maybe TRBD1 (5 bases). CDR3 length: 15 amino acids. The germline CDR1 and CDR2 sequences are SEHNR and FQNEAQ (reference sequence). Deletions cut 5 bases from V and 1 base from J, with 12 bases between.

The rearrangement uses TRBV3-1 (or the pseudogene TRBV3-2) and TRBJ1-5; no definite D call. Germline assignment: CDR1 LGHDT and CDR2 YNNKEL (reference sequence). The V end lost 8 bases, the J end lost 2 bases, and 13 bases lay between the germline ends. The CDR3 runs to 14 residues. The DNA of the CDR3 is TGTGCCAGCGCGTCTGAGGGAGGCAATCAGCCCCAGCATTTT. Protein product: CASASEGGNQPQHF.

V usage is TRBV4-2 and J usage is TRBJ1-3; 10 positions agree with TRBD1. Germline V gives CDR1 LGHNA, CDR2 YNFKEQ. CDR3 length: 11 amino acids. The V segment lost 9 bases and the J segment 8 bases; nucleotides outside the gene matches: 1. CDR3 bases: TGTGCCAGTGGACAGGGGGACACCATATATTTT. Translated, it gives CASGQGDTIYF.

The chain links TRBV12-3 or TRBV12-4 to TRBJ2-5; 7 positions match TRBD2. The length of the CDR3 is 13 residues. The junction had 10 bases not matched to a gene; V was cut back by 6 bases and J by 9 bases. The CDR3 region is CASRGLGPRAQYF. For the CDR3, the DNA is TGTGCCAGCAGAGGACTAGGGCCCAGGGCCCAGTACTTC.

The V call is TRBV7-6, the J call TRBJ1-5; 9 nucleotides line up with TRBD1. Germline V gene lookup returns CDR1 SGHVS and CDR2 FNYEAQ. Unmatched junction bases numbered 8, after V lost 5 bases and J lost 6 bases. CDR3 size: 15 residues. The CDR3 coding sequence is TGTGCCAGCAGCGGAGGGACAGGGTACGGTCAGCCCCAGCATTTT. Its translation is CASSGGTGYGQPQHF.

The rearrangement uses TRBV5-5 and TRBJ1-1, with 8 bases identical to TRBD1. Germline-derived CDR1 and CDR2 are SGHKS and YYEKEE (reference sequence). The ends lost 3 bases at V and 4 bases at J; junction bases unmatched: 8. The CDR3 totals 15 residues. The CDR3 region is CASSYSNTGGTEAFF. The CDR3 DNA reads TGTGCCAGCAGCTACTCCAACACAGGGGGCACTGAAGCTTTCTTT.

The chain uses TRBV2 and TRBJ2-2, with D possibly being TRBD2 (5 bases). Germline V lookup: CDR1 SNHLY, CDR2 FYNNEI. The CDR3 sequence is 13 residues long. Trimming cost V 6 bases and J 6 bases, with 11 bases left between them. In DNA, the CDR3 is TGTGCCAGCAGACCAGCGGTCGCCGGGGAGCTGTTTTTT. Protein product: CASRPAVAGELFF.

This chain connects TRBV19 to TRBJ2-7; D is uncertain. The CDR3 has 14 amino acids. Germline values: CDR1 LNHDA, CDR2 SQIVND (reference sequence). The germline V and J ends were trimmed by 5 bases and 4 bases, with 15 bases remaining between them. For the CDR3, the DNA is TGTGCCAGTAGTCGCCTCGACACCTTTTACGAGCAGTACTTC. This encodes CASSRLDTFYEQYF.

The table lists this clone with a count of one. The chain combines TRBV7-2 with TRBJ1-4; 8 nucleotides line up with TRBD1. In germline, CDR1 is SGHTA, CDR2 FQGNSA. The CDR3 runs 15 residues. The V gene end was trimmed by 5 bases and the J gene end by 7 bases; junction bases not matched to a gene: 9. CDR3 in DNA: TGTGCCAGCAGCCCGAGACAGGGGTCGGGTGAAAAACTGTTTTTT. Amino acid sequence: CASSPRQGSGEKLFF.

V and J are TRBV9 and TRBJ2-5; a possible D gene is TRBD1 (6 bases). Trimming cost V 6 bases and J 1 base, with 13 bases left between them. CDR1 and CDR2 (germline): SGDLS, YYNGEE. The CDR3 is 14 amino acids. CDR3 nucleotide sequence: TGTGCCAGCAACACCGGGACATTCCAAGAGACCCAGTACTTC. Protein sequence: CASNTGTFQETQYF.

The rearrangement links TRBV6-5 to TRBJ1-2, with a possible D match to TRBD1 (5 bases). Germline CDR1 is MNHEY and CDR2 is SVGAGI. CDR3 length equals 15 residues. V was pared by 6 bases and J by 4 bases, with 18 bases between. CDR3 residues: CASSRAGPRAYGYTF. Here the CDR3 DNA reads TGTGCCAGCAGCCGCGCCGGGCCCAGGGCCTATGGCTACACCTTC.

The chain employs TRBV5-1 and TRBJ2-1; D unclear. With 5 bases removed from V and 1 base from J, the gap between germline ends came to 10 bases. Looked up from germline, CDR1 is SGHRS and CDR2 is YFSETQ. CDR3 length equals 14 residues. The CDR3 sequence is CASRQIPSYNEQFF. The CDR3 nucleotides are TGCGCCAGCAGACAAATTCCGTCCTACAATGAGCAGTTCTTC.

The V and J genes are TRBV29-1 and TRBJ2-7, with D perhaps matching TRBD2 (7 bases). This CDR3 contains 15 residues. The V gene's germline CDR1 is SQVTM and CDR2 ANQGSEA. V lost 6 bases and J 0 bases, leaving 18 bases between the germline ends. CDR3 protein: CSVARGGHGSYEQYF. The CDR3 nucleotides read TGCAGCGTCGCCAGGGGAGGGCACGGCTCCTACGAGCAGTACTTC.